The clone carrying this T cell receptor beta chain was detected a few times. Per the original data handling: Estimated nucleated cell counts came from reference gene primer amplification. TCRdb's copy holds only in-frame clones and misses some; the assay was immunoSEQ multiplex PCR. V, J and clone size are taken as reported in that table, and D and trimming were inferred from the DNA itself. In the table there are about 280,000 clones, around 90% of which are singletons. The data derive from a study of blood T cell repertoires in COVID-19. The overall study: Italy, Spain and the United States were the sources of the convalescent and acute COVID-19 samples.

Trimming left V 0 bases short and J 5 bases short, with 15 bases between. Per the germline V gene, CDR1 is SGHRS and CDR2 is YFSETQ. The CDR3 is made up of 15 amino acids. The sequence came from a woman between 18 and 30 years old with acute COVID-19. Sequencing was done on a sample of PBMCs or T cells enriched from blood (not recorded which). This sequence joins TRBV5-1 and TRBJ2-7, with a tentative D call TRBD2 (6 bases). CDR3 nucleotide sequence: TGCGCCAGCAGCTTGGATCACGGGGGTCCCCACGAGCAGTACTTC. Protein sequence: CASSLDHGGPHEQYF. Full variable domain (rest looked up from reference TRBV5-1 and TRBJ2-7): KAGVTQTPRYLIKTRGQQVTLSCSPISGHRSVSWYQQTPGQGLQFLFEYFSETQRNKGNFPGRFSGRQFSNSRSEMNVSTLELGDSALYLCASSLDHGGPHEQYFGPGTRLTVT.